This T cell receptor (beta chain) was sequenced during a study of cytomegalovirus exposure and HLA in healthy donors. The PCR used 60 Vbeta and 13 Jbeta primers. Measured with immunoSEQ multiplex PCR; TCRdb has only the in-frame clones, and not every one. Of roughly 160,000 clones listed, roughly 79% are singletons. The CDR3 length is 16 residues. Germline values: CDR1 MDHEN, CDR2 SYDVKM. V lost 5 bases to trimming and J lost 5 bases, with 20 bases between them. The specimen was PBMCs. The chain joins TRBV28 to TRBJ2-3; maybe TRBD1 (6 bases). The clonotype comes from a woman aged 45-60 years in good health and CMV-seropositive. The CDR3 coding sequence is TGTGCCAGCAGTAATCCGCAGGGGAGAGGCGGAGATACGCAGTATTTT. Its translation: CASSNPQGRGGDTQYF.